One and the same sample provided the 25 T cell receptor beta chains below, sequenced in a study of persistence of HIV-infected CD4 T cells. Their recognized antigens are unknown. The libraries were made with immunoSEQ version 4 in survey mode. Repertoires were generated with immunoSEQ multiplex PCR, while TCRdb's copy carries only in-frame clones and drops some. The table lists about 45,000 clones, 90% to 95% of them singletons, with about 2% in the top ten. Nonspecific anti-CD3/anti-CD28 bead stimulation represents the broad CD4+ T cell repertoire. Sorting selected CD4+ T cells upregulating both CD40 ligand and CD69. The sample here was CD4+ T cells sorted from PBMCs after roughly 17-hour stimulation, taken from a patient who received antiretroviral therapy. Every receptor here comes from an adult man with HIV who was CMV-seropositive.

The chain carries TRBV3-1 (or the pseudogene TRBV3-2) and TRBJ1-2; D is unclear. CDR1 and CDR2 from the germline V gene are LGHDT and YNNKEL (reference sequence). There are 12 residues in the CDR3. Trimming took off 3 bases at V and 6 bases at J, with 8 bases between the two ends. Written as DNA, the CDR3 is TGTGCCAGCAGCCAGTCAAGGGATGGCTACACCTTC. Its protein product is CASSQSRDGYTF.

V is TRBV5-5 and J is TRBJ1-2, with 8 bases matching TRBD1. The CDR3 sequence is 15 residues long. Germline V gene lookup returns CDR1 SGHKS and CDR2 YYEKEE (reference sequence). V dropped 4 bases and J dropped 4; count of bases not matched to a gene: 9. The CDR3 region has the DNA TGTGCCAGCAGCATCAACCGGGACAGGAGCTATGGCTACACCTTC. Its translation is CASSINRDRSYGYTF.

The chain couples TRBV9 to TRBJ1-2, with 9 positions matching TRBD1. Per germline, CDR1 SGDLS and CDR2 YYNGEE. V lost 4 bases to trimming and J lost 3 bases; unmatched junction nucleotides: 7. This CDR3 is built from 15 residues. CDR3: CASSNPGQGDYGYTF. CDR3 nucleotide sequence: TGTGCCAGCAGCAACCCGGGACAGGGAGACTATGGCTACACCTTC.

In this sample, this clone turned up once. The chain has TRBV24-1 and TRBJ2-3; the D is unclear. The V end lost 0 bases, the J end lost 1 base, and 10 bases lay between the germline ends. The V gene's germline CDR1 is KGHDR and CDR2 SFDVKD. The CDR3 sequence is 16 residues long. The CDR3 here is CATSDLSFDGTDTQYF. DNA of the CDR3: TGTGCCACCAGTGATTTGAGTTTCGACGGCACAGATACGCAGTATTTT.

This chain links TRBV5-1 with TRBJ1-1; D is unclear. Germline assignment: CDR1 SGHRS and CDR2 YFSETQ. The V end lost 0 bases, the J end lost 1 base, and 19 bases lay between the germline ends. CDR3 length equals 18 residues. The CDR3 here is CASSLASHVGVSNTEAFF. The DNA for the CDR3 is TGCGCCAGCAGCTTGGCTAGCCACGTCGGGGTTTCGAACACTGAAGCTTTCTTT. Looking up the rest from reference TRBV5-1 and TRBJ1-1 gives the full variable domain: KAGVTQTPRYLIKTRGQQVTLSCSPISGHRSVSWYQQTPGQGLQFLFEYFSETQRNKGNFPGRFSGRQFSNSRSEMNVSTLELGDSALYLCASSLASHVGVSNTEAFFGQGTRLTVV.

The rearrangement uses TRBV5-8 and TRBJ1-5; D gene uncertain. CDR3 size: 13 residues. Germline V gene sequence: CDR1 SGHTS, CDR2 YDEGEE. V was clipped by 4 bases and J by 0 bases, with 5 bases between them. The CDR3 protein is CASSVDSNQPQHF. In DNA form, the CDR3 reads TGTGCCAGCAGCGTCGATAGCAATCAGCCCCAGCATTTT. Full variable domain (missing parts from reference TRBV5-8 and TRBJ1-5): EAGVTQSPTHLIKTRGQQATLRCSPISGHTSVYWYQQALGLGLQFLLWYDEGEERNRGNFPPRFSGRQFPNYSSELNVNALELEDSALYLCASSVDSNQPQHFGDGTRLSIL.

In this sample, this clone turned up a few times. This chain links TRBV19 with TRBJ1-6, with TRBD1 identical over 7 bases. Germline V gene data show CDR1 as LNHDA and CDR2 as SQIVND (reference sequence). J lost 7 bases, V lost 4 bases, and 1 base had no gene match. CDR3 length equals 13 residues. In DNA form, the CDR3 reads TGTGCCAGTAGTACAGGGGGGAATTCACCCCTCCACTTT. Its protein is CASSTGGNSPLHF.

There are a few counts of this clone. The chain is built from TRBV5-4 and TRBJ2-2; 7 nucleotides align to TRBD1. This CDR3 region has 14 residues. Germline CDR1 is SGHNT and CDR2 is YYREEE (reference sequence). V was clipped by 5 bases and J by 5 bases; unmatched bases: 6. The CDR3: CASRVTGKTGELFF. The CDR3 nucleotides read TGTGCCAGCAGAGTGACAGGGAAGACCGGGGAGCTGTTTTTT.

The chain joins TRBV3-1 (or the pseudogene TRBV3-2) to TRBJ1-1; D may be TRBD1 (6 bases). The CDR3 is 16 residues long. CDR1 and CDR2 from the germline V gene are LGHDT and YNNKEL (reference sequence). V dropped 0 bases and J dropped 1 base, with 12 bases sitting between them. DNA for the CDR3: TGTGCCAGCAGCCAAGAGGGTGACAGGAAGAACACTGAAGCTTTCTTT. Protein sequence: CASSQEGDRKNTEAFF.

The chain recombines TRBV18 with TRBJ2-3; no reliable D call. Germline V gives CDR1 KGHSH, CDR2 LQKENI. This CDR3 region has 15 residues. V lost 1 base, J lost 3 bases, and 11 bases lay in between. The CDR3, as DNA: TGTGCCAGCTCACCACAGGGTGTCCGTACAGATACGCAGTATTTT. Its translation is CASSPQGVRTDTQYF.

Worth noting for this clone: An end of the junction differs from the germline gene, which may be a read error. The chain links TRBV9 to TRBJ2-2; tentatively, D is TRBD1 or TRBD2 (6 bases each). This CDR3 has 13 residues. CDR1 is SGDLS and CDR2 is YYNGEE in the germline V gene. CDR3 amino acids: CASSSRGAGEPFF. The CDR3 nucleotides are TGTGCCAGCAGCTCAAGGGGGGCCGGGGAGCCGTTTTTT.

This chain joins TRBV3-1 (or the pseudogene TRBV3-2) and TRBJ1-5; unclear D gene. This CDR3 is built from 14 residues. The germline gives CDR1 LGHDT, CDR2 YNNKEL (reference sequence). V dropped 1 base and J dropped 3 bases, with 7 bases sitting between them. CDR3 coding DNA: TGTGCCAGCAGCCAAGTGGGAGTCAATCAGCCCCAGCATTTT. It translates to CASSQVGVNQPQHF.

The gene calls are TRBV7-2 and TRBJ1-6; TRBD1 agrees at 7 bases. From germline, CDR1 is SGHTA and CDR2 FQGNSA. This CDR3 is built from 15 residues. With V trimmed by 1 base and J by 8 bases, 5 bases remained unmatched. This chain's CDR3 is CASSLVWQGDSPLHF. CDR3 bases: TGTGCCAGCAGCTTAGTGTGGCAGGGGGATTCACCCCTCCACTTT.

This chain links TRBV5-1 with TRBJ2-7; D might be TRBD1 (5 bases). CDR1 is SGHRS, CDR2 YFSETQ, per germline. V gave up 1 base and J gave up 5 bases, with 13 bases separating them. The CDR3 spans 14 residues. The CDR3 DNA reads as TGCGCCAGCAGCTTGAGTGGGGCCGGGCACGAGCAGTACTTC. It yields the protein CASSLSGAGHEQYF.

In DNA form, the CDR3 reads TGTGCCACCAGGGGTGAGGGTTGGGGTTATGAGCAGTTCTTC. Its protein product is CATRGEGWGYEQFF. J is TRBJ2-1 and V is TRBV24-1, with D perhaps TRBD2 (5 bases). CDR1 is KGHDR, CDR2 SFDVKD, per germline. This CDR3 comprises 14 residues. Trimming left V 7 bases short and J 8 bases short, with 17 bases between.

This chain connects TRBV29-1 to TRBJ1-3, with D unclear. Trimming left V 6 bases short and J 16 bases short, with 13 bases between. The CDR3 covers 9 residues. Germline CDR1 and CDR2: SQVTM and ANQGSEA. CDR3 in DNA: TGCAGCGTCGGTCGGCCGTCTTATTTT. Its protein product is CSVGRPSYF. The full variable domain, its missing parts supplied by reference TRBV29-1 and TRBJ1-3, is SAVISQKPSRDICQRGTSLTIQCQVDSQVTMMFWYRQQPGQSLTLIATANQGSEATYESGFVIDKFPISRPNLTFSTLTVSNMSPEDSSIYLCSVGRPSYFGEGSWLTVV.

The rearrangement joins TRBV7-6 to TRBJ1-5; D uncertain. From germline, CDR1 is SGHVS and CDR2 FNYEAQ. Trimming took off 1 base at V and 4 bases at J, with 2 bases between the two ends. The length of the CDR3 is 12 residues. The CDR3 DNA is TGTGCCAGCAGCTTAGGAAATCAGCCCCAGCATTTT. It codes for CASSLGNQPQHF.

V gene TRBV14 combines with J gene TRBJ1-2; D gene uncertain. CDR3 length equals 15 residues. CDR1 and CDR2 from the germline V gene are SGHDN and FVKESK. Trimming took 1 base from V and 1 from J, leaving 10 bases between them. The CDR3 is CASSQAPTRNYGYTF. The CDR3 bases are TGTGCCAGCAGCCAAGCGCCGACGCGTAACTATGGCTACACCTTC.

The CDR3 coding sequence is TGTGCCAGCTCCACGAAAGGGGCTCACTACGAGCAGTACTTC. Translation: CASSTKGAHYEQYF. V is TRBV18 and J is TRBJ2-7; TRBD1 might be the D (5 bases). V lost 6 bases to trimming and J lost 3 bases, with 15 bases between them. Germline V gene data show CDR1 as KGHSH and CDR2 as LQKENI. The CDR3 contains 14 residues.

The CDR3 here is CASRRQGRTGELFF. CDR3 bases: TGCGCCAGCAGGAGACAGGGGCGCACCGGGGAGCTGTTTTTT. The V call is TRBV5-1, the J call TRBJ2-2; TRBD1 agrees at 8 bases. V was clipped by 5 bases and J by 4 bases; unmatched bases: 4. Looked up from germline, CDR1 is SGHRS and CDR2 is YFSETQ. The CDR3 totals 14 residues.

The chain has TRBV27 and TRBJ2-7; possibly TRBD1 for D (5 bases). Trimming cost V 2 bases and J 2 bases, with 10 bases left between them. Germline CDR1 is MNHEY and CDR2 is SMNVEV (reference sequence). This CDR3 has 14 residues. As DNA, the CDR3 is TGTGCCAGCAGTTTAAACGCAGGGCCCTACGAGCAGTACTTC. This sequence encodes CASSLNAGPYEQYF.

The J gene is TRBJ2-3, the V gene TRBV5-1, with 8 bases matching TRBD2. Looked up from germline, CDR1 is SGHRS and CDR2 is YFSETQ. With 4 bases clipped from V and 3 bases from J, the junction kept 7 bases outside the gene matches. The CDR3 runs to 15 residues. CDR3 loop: CASSLGGLATDTQYF. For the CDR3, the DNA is TGCGCCAGCAGCCTGGGTGGACTAGCAACAGATACGCAGTATTTT.

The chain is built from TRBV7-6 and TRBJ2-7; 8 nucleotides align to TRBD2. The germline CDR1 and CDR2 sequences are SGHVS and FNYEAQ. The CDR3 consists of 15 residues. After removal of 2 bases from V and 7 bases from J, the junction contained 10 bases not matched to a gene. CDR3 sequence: CASSLFRGGPGEQYF. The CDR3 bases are TGTGCCAGCAGCTTATTCCGCGGGGGGCCGGGGGAGCAGTACTTC.

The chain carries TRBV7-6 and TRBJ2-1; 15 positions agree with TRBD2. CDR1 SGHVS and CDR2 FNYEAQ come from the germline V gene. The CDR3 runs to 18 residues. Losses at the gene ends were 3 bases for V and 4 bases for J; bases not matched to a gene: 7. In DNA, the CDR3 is TGTGCCAGCAGCTTCCTCCCGGGACTAGCGGGGGGATACAATGAGCAGTTCTTC. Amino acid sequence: CASSFLPGLAGGYNEQFF. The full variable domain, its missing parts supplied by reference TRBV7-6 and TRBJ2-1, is GAGVSQSPRYKVTKRGQDVALRCDPISGHVSLYWYRQALGQGPEFLTYFNYEAQQDKSGLPNDRFSAERPEGSISTLTIQRTEQRDSAMYRCASSFLPGLAGGYNEQFFGPGTRLTVL.

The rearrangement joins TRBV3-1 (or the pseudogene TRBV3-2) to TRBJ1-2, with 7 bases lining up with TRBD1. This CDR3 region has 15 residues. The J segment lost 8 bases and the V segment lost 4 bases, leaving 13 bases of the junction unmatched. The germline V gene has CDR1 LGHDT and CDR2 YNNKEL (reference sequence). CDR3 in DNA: TGTGCCAGCAGCCCAAGGCTACAGGGGTGGAACGGCTACACCTTC. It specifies CASSPRLQGWNGYTF.